This is a list of T cell receptor beta chains from one sample in a study of control samples from healthy donors and cancer patients. Only in-frame clones appear in the TCRdb table, and some are missing; sequencing was by immunoSEQ multiplex PCR. The sample has roughly 80,000 clones, 85% to 95% seen once. The sample was blood. The receptors stem from a woman aged 55-70 years in good health. CDR3s include the opening cysteine and the closing phenylalanine or tryptophan. The size field is filled for only some rows; it gives once, few, many or a size class.

v_gene: TRBV19; j_gene: TRBJ1-3; abundance: .; CDR3aa: CASRSITAGNTIYF
v_gene: TRBV7-3; j_gene: TRBJ2-4; abundance: .; CDR3aa: CASSQKTKLRGGPGNIQYF
v_gene: TRBV5-5; j_gene: TRBJ2-2; abundance: .; CDR3aa: CASSLEGAGELFF
v_gene: TRBV4-2; j_gene: TRBJ2-7; abundance: .; CDR3aa: CASSPGRTAEQYF
v_gene: TRBV5-4; j_gene: TRBJ2-1; abundance: .; CDR3aa: CASSTLLTGGDEQFF
v_gene: TRBV5-1; j_gene: TRBJ2-7; abundance: .; CDR3aa: CASSLGLEDYEQYF
v_gene: TRBV24-1; j_gene: TRBJ2-1; abundance: .; CDR3aa: CATSDSSGGSYNEQFF
v_gene: TRBV7-9; j_gene: TRBJ2-3; abundance: .; CDR3aa: CASSLRAGGKGDTQYF
v_gene: TRBV20-1; j_gene: TRBJ2-1; abundance: .; CDR3aa: CSASLWDEQFF
v_gene: TRBV24-1; j_gene: TRBJ2-5; abundance: .; CDR3aa: CATSDRGQGETQYF
v_gene: TRBV4-1; j_gene: TRBJ1-5; abundance: few; CDR3aa: CASSQVRDSNQPQHF
v_gene: TRBV11-2; j_gene: TRBJ1-2; abundance: .; CDR3aa: CASSPAGNYGYTF
v_gene: TRBV10-3; j_gene: TRBJ2-7; abundance: .; CDR3aa: CAISESSGRPYEQYF
v_gene: TRBV30; j_gene: TRBJ1-1; abundance: .; CDR3aa: CAWSSGGQAFF
v_gene: TRBV18; j_gene: TRBJ1-4; abundance: .; CDR3aa: CASSPSRGAANEKLFF
v_gene: TRBV29-1; j_gene: TRBJ1-5; abundance: .; CDR3aa: CSVAPGLGQPQHF
v_gene: TRBV27; j_gene: TRBJ2-7; abundance: .; CDR3aa: CASSSSSGGRYEQYF
v_gene: TRBV19; j_gene: TRBJ1-1; abundance: .; CDR3aa: CASSTDRGYTEAFF
v_gene: TRBV10-3; j_gene: TRBJ1-5; abundance: .; CDR3aa: CAIATGNQPQHF
v_gene: TRBV10-3; j_gene: TRBJ1-5; abundance: .; CDR3aa: CAISETGGNQPQHF
v_gene: TRBV7-8; j_gene: TRBJ2-3; abundance: .; CDR3aa: CASSLGAPDTQYF
v_gene: TRBV6-6; j_gene: TRBJ1-6; abundance: .; CDR3aa: CASSLSLGFLSPLHF
v_gene: TRBV9; j_gene: TRBJ1-2; abundance: few; CDR3aa: CASSVAVTGDPGAF
v_gene: TRBV7-8; j_gene: TRBJ1-1; abundance: .; CDR3aa: CASSLRSFGEAFF
v_gene: TRBV27; j_gene: TRBJ2-3; abundance: once; CDR3aa: CARLTHGTRTDTQYF
v_gene: TRBV9; j_gene: TRBJ1-2; abundance: .; CDR3aa: CASSLRDRGMDGYTF
v_gene: TRBV15; j_gene: TRBJ2-1; abundance: .; CDR3aa: CATRGDTGTSLSYNEQFF
v_gene: TRBV7-3; j_gene: TRBJ1-1; abundance: .; CDR3aa: CASSPGQGWSEAFF
v_gene: TRBV2; j_gene: TRBJ2-7; abundance: .; CDR3aa: CASTTRQGVEQYF